This T cell receptor (beta chain) appears in the sequencing data of a study of blood T cells in healthy people across ages. Note on this clonotype: Its antigen remains unidentified.

Study conclusions and caveats: From one million sequenced T cells, diversity estimates were lower bounds. Compared with aged donors, long-lived donors showed fewer expanded clones, suggesting selection.

Sample-barcoded 5' priming and a J-beta primer mix drove a second PCR of roughly 6 to 12 cycles. Researchers report that a template-switch adaptor with 12 random nucleotides tagged each cDNA molecule. MiXCR, run by TCRdb on the 5' RACE reads, gives a single entry per CDR3 protein. The sample consists of about 970,000 distinct CDR3 sequences, 51% of them appearing once. Germline V lookup: CDR1 MNHEY, CDR2 SMNVEV (reference sequence). V shed 5 bases and J shed 2 bases, with 13 bases lying between them. The CDR3 extends over 14 amino acids. The sample, about 9.2 milliliters of peripheral blood, was drawn from each donor.

This sequence was found in a woman in her fifties or sixties in good health. The chain joins TRBV27 to TRBJ2-7; D tentatively fits TRBD1 or TRBD2 (5 bases each). The sequencing input was blood. The CDR3 spells CASSGGRPAYEQYF. In DNA form, the CDR3 reads TGTGCCAGCAGTGGGGGTCGGCCGGCCTACGAGCAGTACTTC.